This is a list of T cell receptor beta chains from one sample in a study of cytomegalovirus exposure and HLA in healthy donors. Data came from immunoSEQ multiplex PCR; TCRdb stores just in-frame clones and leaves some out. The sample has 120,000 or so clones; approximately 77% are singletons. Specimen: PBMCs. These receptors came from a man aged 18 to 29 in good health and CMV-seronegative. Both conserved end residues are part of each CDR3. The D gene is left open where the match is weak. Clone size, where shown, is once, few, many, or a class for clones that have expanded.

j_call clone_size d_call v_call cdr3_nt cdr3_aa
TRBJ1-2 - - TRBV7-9 TGTGCCAGCAGCTTAGTTCCGGAGAGGAATTATGGCTACACCTTC CASSLVPERNYGYTF
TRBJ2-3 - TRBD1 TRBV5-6 TGTGCCAGCAGCAGGGGGCGCGTGAATACGCAGTATTTT CASSRGRVNTQYF
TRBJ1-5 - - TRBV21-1 TGTGCCAGCAGCAAAGCGCTACAGGGGGCGAATCAGCCCCAGCATTTT CASSKALQGANQPQHF
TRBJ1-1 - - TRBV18 TGTGCCAGCTCACCAGTCTTCTCGAGAGGCCAGAGGACTGAAGCTTTCTTT CASSPVFSRGQRTEAFF
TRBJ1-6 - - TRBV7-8 TGTGCCAGCAGCTCTACAGGGACCCTCCACTTT CASSSTGTLHF
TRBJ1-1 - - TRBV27 TGTGCCAGCAGTTTAAGTCGGGAAGAGAACACTGAAGCTTTCTTT CASSLSREENTEAFF
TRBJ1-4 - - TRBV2 TGTGCCAGCGGAGGGCAGGGTTATAATGAAAAACTGTTTTTT CASGGQGYNEKLFF
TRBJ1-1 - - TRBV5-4 TGTGCCAGCAGCTTGGAGGCAGGGATGAACACTGAAGCTTTCTTT CASSLEAGMNTEAFF
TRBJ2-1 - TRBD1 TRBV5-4 TGTGCCAGCAGCGACTTGACAGGGAGTCTACCTAATGAGCAGTTCTTC CASSDLTGSLPNEQFF
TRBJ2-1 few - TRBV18 TGTGCCAGCTCACCCTCCCCGGGGAATGAGCAGTTCTTC CASSPSPGNEQFF
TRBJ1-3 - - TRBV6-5 TGTGCCAGCCAACAGGCTTACTCTGGAAACACCATATATTTT CASQQAYSGNTIYF
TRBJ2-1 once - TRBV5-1 TGCGCCAGCAGCTTGCAAAACAATGAGCAGTTCTTC CASSLQNNEQFF
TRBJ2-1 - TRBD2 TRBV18 TGTGCCAGCTCACCCCTCGGGGGGTACAATGAGCAGTTCTTC CASSPLGGYNEQFF
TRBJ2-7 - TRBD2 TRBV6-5 TGTGCCAGCAGTTACGGGCTAGCGGGGGCCTACTACGAGCAGTACTTC CASSYGLAGAYYEQYF
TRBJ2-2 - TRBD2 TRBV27 TGTGCCAGCAGTTTAGTCAGGTTGCCACAAAGCGGGGCCAGAGGAAACACCGGGGAGCTGTTTTTT CASSLVRLPQSGARGNTGELFF
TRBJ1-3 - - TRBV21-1 TGTGCCAGCAGCACACACGACAGGGACCCCTTGTACGCCCCTGGAAACACCATATATTTT CASSTHDRDPLYAPGNTIYF
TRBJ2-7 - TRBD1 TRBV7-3 TGTGCCAGCAGCTCGAAGGCCGGGACAGGGGACGCCCACTACGAGCAGTACTTC CASSSKAGTGDAHYEQYF
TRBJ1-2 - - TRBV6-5 TGTGCCAGCAGTTACTCGTCAAACAGGGCGGACTATGGCTACACCTTC CASSYSSNRADYGYTF
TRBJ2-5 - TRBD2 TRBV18 TGTGCCAGCTCTCTTGCCGGGAGGAGGGAGACCCAGTACTTC CASSLAGRRETQYF
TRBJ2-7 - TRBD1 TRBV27 TGTGCCAGCAGTTTAGACAGGGACCACGAGCAGTACTTC CASSLDRDHEQYF
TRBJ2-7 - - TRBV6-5 TGTGCCAGCAGTTACTACTCGCGCACAGGGAAAGAGCAGTACTTC CASSYYSRTGKEQYF
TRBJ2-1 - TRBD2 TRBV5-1 TGCGCCAGCAGCCCCCTTGCGGGGGTGTCCTACAATGAGCAGTTCTTC CASSPLAGVSYNEQFF
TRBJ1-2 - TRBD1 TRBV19 TGTGCCAGTAGTGCCAGGACAGGGGCTAACTATGGCTACACCTTC CASSARTGANYGYTF
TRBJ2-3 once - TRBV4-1 TGCGCCAGCAGCCAACTAGGATCCGGGGCAGATACGCAGTATTTT CASSQLGSGADTQYF
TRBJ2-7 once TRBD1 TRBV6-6 TGTGCCAGCAGCGTTAACAGGGGTAAAGGGTACGAGCAGTACTTC CASSVNRGKGYEQYF